This T cell receptor (beta chain) derives from a study of response to subunit inactivated influenza vaccine. General study points: Every seasonal influenza vaccination brings in few new T cells, the authors suggested.

TCRdb reprocessed the RT-PCR reads with MiXCR, giving one entry per CDR3 protein. The sample shows 860,000 or so distinct CDR3 sequences, about 20% of them seen only once. This clonotype has a count of ten or more. Its specificity is not known. Sequencing was performed on PBMCs from blood, taken 4 to 6 days after vaccination. This clonotype was obtained from a man aged 50-60 years who received an inactivated influenza vaccine.

CDR3 coding DNA: TGTGCCAGCAGCCCCGGGTCGGTAGCGGGAGGGAAGGAGCAGTACTTC. Amino acids: CASSPGSVAGGKEQYF. The genes are TRBV12-3 or TRBV12-4 and TRBJ2-7; 11 nucleotides agree with TRBD2. J gave up 7 bases and V 6 bases, and 14 bases lay outside the gene matches. The CDR3 consists of 16 residues.